Listed below are T cell receptor beta chains from one sample, sequenced in a study of T cells in Graves' hyperthyroidism and ophthalmopathy. TCRdb itself ran the multiplex PCR reads through MiXCR, one entry per CDR3 protein. The sample shows approximately 400,000 distinct CDR3 sequences, about a sixth of them seen only once. Input material: blood. The receptors were gathered from a woman younger than 30 with Graves' hyperthyroidism. The CDR3 runs from the conserved cysteine through the conserved F or W. The D gene is left open where the match is weak. Size is omitted from some rows. Given values are once, few, many or a class for expanded clones.

V	J	D	size	DNA	CDR3
TRBV27	TRBJ2-2	-	-	TGTGCCAGCAGTTTCGGAAACGCCGGGGAGCTGTTTTTT	CASSFGNAGELFF
TRBV6-1	TRBJ2-1	TRBD1	many	TGTGCCAGCACCACTGCGAGGACAGGTTACAATGAGCAGTTCTTC	CASTTARTGYNEQFF
TRBV11-2	TRBJ2-3	-	many	TGTGCCAGCAGCTTACAGGGCATCGATACGCAGTATTTT	CASSLQGIDTQYF
TRBV12-3/TRBV12-4	TRBJ1-5	-	many	TGTGCCAGCAGCCAGACAGATAATCAGCCCCAGCATTTT	CASSQTDNQPQHF
TRBV7-8	TRBJ2-1	-	many	TGTGCCAGCGCAGGGAGCTCCTACAATGAGCAGTTCTTC	CASAGSSYNEQFF
TRBV7-2	TRBJ1-1	-	many	TGTGCCAGCAGCTCGTCCAGGGGCACTGAAGCTTTCTTT	CASSSSRGTEAFF
TRBV24-1	TRBJ1-3	-	many	TGTGCCACCCAAGCATTCTCTGGAAACACCATATATTTT	CATQAFSGNTIYF
TRBV19	TRBJ1-5	-	few	TGTGCCAGTACCCGCAGGGGAGACAATCAGCCCCAGCATTTT	CASTRRGDNQPQHF
TRBV11-3	TRBJ1-1	-	many	TGTGCCAGCAGCTTTGGGGGAGACACTGAAGCTTTCTTT	CASSFGGDTEAFF
TRBV27	TRBJ1-5	-	few	TGTGCCAGCAGTTTATCCGAGACCCCAACCAATCCCCAGCATTTT	CASSLSETPTNPQHF
TRBV27	TRBJ1-4	TRBD1	-	TGTGCCAGCAGTTCGGCCACAGGGGTTACTGAAAAACTGTTTTTT	CASSSATGVTEKLFF
TRBV5-1	TRBJ2-5	TRBD2	many	TGCGCCAGCAGCCTCTATGGACTAGCGGGTCCCCGGGAGACCCAGTACTTC	CASSLYGLAGPRETQYF
TRBV20-1	TRBJ1-2	-	-	TGCAGTGCTAGAGAGACAGGCGGCTACACCTTC	CSARETGGYTF
TRBV7-3	TRBJ2-2	TRBD2	-	TGTGCCAGCAGCCCACGGGGGGGTCAAGTGAGAAACACCGGGGAGCTGTTTTTT	CASSPRGGQVRNTGELFF
TRBV27	TRBJ1-6	TRBD1	many	TGTGCCAGCAGTTTATCGGAGGGGGCATATAATTCACCCCTCCACTTT	CASSLSEGAYNSPLHF
TRBV5-1	TRBJ2-7	-	many	TGCGCCAGCAGCGAACCACGCCGTGACTATTTACGAGAAGAGCAGTACTTC	CASSEPRRDYLREEQYF
TRBV11-2	TRBJ2-1	-	few	TGTGCCAGCAGCTGGGGGAACCACAATGAGCAGTTCTTC	CASSWGNHNEQFF
TRBV7-9	TRBJ1-4	-	-	TGTGCCAGCAGCCGACCGGTGGTTGGCACTAATGAAAAACTGCTTTTT	CASSRPVVGTNEKLLF
TRBV19	TRBJ2-7	TRBD1	few	TGTGCCAGTAGTAGAAACAGGGGCAAATCCTACGAGCAGTACTTC	CASSRNRGKSYEQYF
TRBV7-3	TRBJ2-3	TRBD1	many	TGTGCCAGCAGCCGAGGGGGGACAGGAACTTCCACAGATACGCAGTATTTT	CASSRGGTGTSTDTQYF
TRBV6-6	TRBJ2-6	-	many	TGTGCCAGCAGTTACTCGAATCCGGTCCCCTCTGGGGCCAACGTCCTGACTTTC	CASSYSNPVPSGANVLTF
TRBV20-1	TRBJ2-2	TRBD1	many	TGCAGTGCTAGCGACAGGGGTATCGAGCTGTTTTTT	CSASDRGIELFF
TRBV20-1	TRBJ1-1	TRBD1	many	TGCAGTGCTCCGGACAGGGGTGAGGGTCTGACTGAAGCTTTCTTT	CSAPDRGEGLTEAFF
TRBV5-4	TRBJ2-3	TRBD2	-	TGTGCCAGCAGCTTGCCGGCGGGAGGGTCGACAGATACGCAGTATTTT	CASSLPAGGSTDTQYF
TRBV5-1	TRBJ2-5	-	many	TGCGCCAGCAGCTTGGCTAGCGCAAGCCAAGAGACCCAGTACTTC	CASSLASASQETQYF
TRBV20-1	TRBJ2-1	-	many	TGCAGTGCTAGAGATAAGCCTGCGGCCAGCTCCTACAATGAGCAGTTCTTC	CSARDKPAASSYNEQFF
TRBV6-1	TRBJ1-2	-	many	TGTGCCAGCAGTGAAAATGGGTACGACAGCCTCTATGGCTACACCTTC	CASSENGYDSLYGYTF
TRBV19	TRBJ2-7	TRBD2	many	TGTGCCAGTAGCCTCTCCTCGGTAGCGGGAAGCGGATACGAGCAGTACTTC	CASSLSSVAGSGYEQYF
TRBV12-3/TRBV12-4	TRBJ2-4	-	many	TGTGCCAGCAGTTTAAGGGTTGGCGCCAAAAACATTCAGTACTTC	CASSLRVGAKNIQYF
TRBV11-3	TRBJ2-2	-	-	TGTGCCAGCAGCCCGGCAGTCGGGGAGCTGTTTTTT	CASSPAVGELFF
TRBV20-1	TRBJ2-7	-	few	TGCAGTGCTAGTGATCGGCAGCCCTACGAGCAGTACTTC	CSASDRQPYEQYF